The T cell receptor (beta chain) described here comes from a study of CD8+ T cells in alopecia areata. The wider study: Oral tofacitinib (5 to 10 mg twice daily) was administered to treated patients.

Sample treatment: oral pan-JAK inhibitor, 5-10 mg twice daily. The CDR3 contains 15 residues. Trimming took off 3 bases at V and 2 bases at J, with 14 bases between the two ends. Germline V CDR1 and CDR2: LNHDA, SQIVND (reference sequence). Extracted RNA was reverse transcribed into cDNA, the sequencing template. Measured with immunoSEQ multiplex PCR; TCRdb has only the in-frame clones, and not every one. Of fewer than 250,000 clones in the sample, under 80% are singletons; the top ten hold about 1.3%. The input for sequencing was CD4+ T cells sorted from blood, taken around week 50, from a patient treated with tofacitinib. J is TRBJ2-7 and V is TRBV19, with a possible D match to TRBD2 (5 bases). The sequence derives from a human donor with alopecia areata. The DNA of the CDR3 is TGTGCCAGTAGTATGGAATCCGGGAATCCCTACGAGCAGTACTTC. It is translated as CASSMESGNPYEQYF.